One sample yielded the 17 T cell receptor beta chains listed below, sequenced in a study of OX40 agonist ivuxolimab in advanced cancers. Method: immunoSEQ multiplex PCR; TCRdb's copy keeps in-frame clones and lacks some. The sample lists approximately 81,000 clones; about 88% were seen once. Specimen: CD4+ or CD8+ T cells sorted from blood, collected in a trial of the OX40 agonist ivuxolimab. The receptors come from an adult with an advanced solid tumor such as melanoma, head and neck, liver or kidney cancer.

The V gene is TRBV11-2, the J gene TRBJ2-5; D gene unclear. Germline V gene lookup returns CDR1 SGHAT and CDR2 FQNNGV. CDR3 length equals 13 residues. Trimming removed 1 base from V and 10 bases from J, with 13 bases in between. The CDR3 region is CASSLVGGSGQYF. The CDR3, as DNA: TGTGCCAGCAGCTTAGTGGGCGGAAGTGGCCAGTACTTC.

The chain combines TRBV10-3 with TRBJ2-1; D may be TRBD2 (5 bases). Germline V CDR1 and CDR2: ENHRY, SYGVKD. Trimming removed 3 bases from V and 9 bases from J, with 18 bases in between. The CDR3 has 15 residues. Here the CDR3 DNA reads TGTGCCATCAGTGACCCGCGGTCTACTAGTGGTGAGCAGTTCTTC. Protein: CAISDPRSTSGEQFF.

This chain joins TRBV7-8 and TRBJ2-3, with 9 bases fitting TRBD2. Germline CDR1 and CDR2: SGHVS and FQNEAQ. After removal of 1 base from V and 6 bases from J, the junction contained 8 bases not matched to a gene. The CDR3 sequence is 16 residues long. CDR3 nucleotides: TGTGCCAGCAGCTTAGGGGTAGCGGGAGTTGGGGATACGCAGTATTTT. Its protein product is CASSLGVAGVGDTQYF.

The chain links TRBV5-4 to TRBJ2-5; no reliable D call. V shed 0 bases and J shed 1 base, with 16 bases lying between them. The CDR3 is 17 residues long. Germline values: CDR1 SGHNT, CDR2 YYREEE (reference sequence). The CDR3 spells CASSLVVGSLSQETQYF. The CDR3 DNA reads TGTGCCAGCAGCTTGGTCGTAGGGTCCCTATCCCAAGAGACCCAGTACTTC.

This clone was seen more than once but under ten times. The V call is TRBV28, the J call TRBJ1-1; D is uncertain. V lost 8 bases, J lost 2 bases, and 6 bases lay in between. This CDR3 region has 11 residues. Germline CDR1 reads MDHEN; CDR2 reads SYDVKM. The CDR3 protein is CASLLNTEAFF. The CDR3 coding sequence is TGTGCCAGCCTCTTAAACACTGAAGCTTTCTTT.

V gene TRBV5-1 combines with J gene TRBJ2-1; D remains ambiguous. The CDR3 has 14 residues. Trimming pared 0 bases from V and 4 bases from J, leaving 8 bases between. Germline V CDR1 and CDR2: SGHRS, YFSETQ. CDR3: CASSLGELYNEQFF. Here the CDR3 DNA reads TGCGCCAGCAGCTTGGGTGAGTTGTACAATGAGCAGTTCTTC.

The gene calls are TRBV18 and TRBJ1-1, with TRBD1 matching over 8 bases. The germline V gene has CDR1 KGHSH and CDR2 LQKENI. V was pared by 4 bases and J by 3 bases, with 7 bases of the junction left unmatched. The CDR3 runs to 15 residues. The DNA of the CDR3 is TGTGCCAGCTCACAAGGACAGGGTAGGCACACTGAAGCTTTCTTT. Translation: CASSQGQGRHTEAFF.

This sequence joins TRBV19 and TRBJ2-3; TRBD2 matches at 7 bases. J lost 9 bases, V lost 6 bases, and 15 bases had no gene match. The germline gives CDR1 LNHDA, CDR2 SQIVND (reference sequence). The CDR3 spans 15 residues. CDR3 in amino acids: CASREGGRDYGTQYF. The CDR3 bases are TGTGCCAGTAGGGAAGGAGGAAGGGACTACGGGACGCAGTATTTT. Filled out from reference TRBV19 and TRBJ2-3, the complete variable domain reads DGGITQSPKYLFRKEGQNVTLSCEQNLNHDAMYWYRQDPGQGLRLIYYSQIVNDFQKGDIAEGYSVSREKKESFPLTVTSAQKNPTAFYLCASREGGRDYGTQYFGPGTRLTVL.

The chain has TRBV2 and TRBJ2-7, with 10 bases fitting TRBD2. Looked up from germline, CDR1 is SNHLY and CDR2 is FYNNEI. Trimming removed 7 bases from V and 0 bases from J; junction bases left unmatched: 3. The CDR3 totals 14 residues. CDR3: CASKTSGISYEQYF. The CDR3 region has the DNA TGTGCCAGCAAAACTAGCGGGATCTCCTACGAGCAGTACTTC.

CDR3 amino acids: CASSYGAQPQHF. In DNA, the CDR3 is TGTGCCAGCAGTTATGGTGCACAGCCCCAGCATTTT. J is TRBJ1-5 and V is TRBV6-5; D remains unclear. The CDR3 has 12 residues. Germline V gene sequence: CDR1 MNHEY, CDR2 SVGAGI. V lost 3 bases and J lost 7, with 7 bases in between.

This clone has just one count. The V call is TRBV5-1, the J call TRBJ1-1, with no clear D. The germline V gene encodes CDR1 SGHRS and CDR2 YFSETQ. Trimming stripped 1 base from V and 1 base from J, with 11 bases between. CDR3 length: 15 residues. The CDR3 spells CASSLRGMGNTEAFF. The CDR3 region has the DNA TGCGCCAGCAGCTTGCGTGGGATGGGGAACACTGAAGCTTTCTTT.

The chain carries TRBV9 and TRBJ1-2, with 7 nucleotides matching TRBD1. Germline lookup yields CDR1 SGDLS and CDR2 YYNGEE. With 0 bases clipped from V and 4 bases from J, the junction kept 3 bases outside the gene matches. The CDR3 runs 14 residues. The chain's CDR3 is CASSVEQGSYGYTF. The CDR3 nucleotides read TGTGCCAGCAGCGTAGAACAGGGGAGCTATGGCTACACCTTC.

The V call is TRBV19, the J call TRBJ1-1; the D is unclear. V was clipped by 5 bases and J by 1 base, with 8 bases between them. The germline gives CDR1 LNHDA, CDR2 SQIVND (reference sequence). The CDR3 is 13 amino acids. CDR3 coding DNA: TGTGCCAGTAGTGCAGAGAGGAACACTGAAGCTTTCTTT. It encodes CASSAERNTEAFF. The whole variable domain, filled in from reference TRBV19 and TRBJ1-1, reads DGGITQSPKYLFRKEGQNVTLSCEQNLNHDAMYWYRQDPGQGLRLIYYSQIVNDFQKGDIAEGYSVSREKKESFPLTVTSAQKNPTAFYLCASSAERNTEAFFGQGTRLTVV.

This rearrangement joins TRBV11-1 to TRBJ2-7; a weak D match, TRBD2 (6 bases). The length of the CDR3 is 13 residues. From germline, CDR1 is SGHAT and CDR2 FQDESV (reference sequence). Between the trimmed V and J ends, which lost 4 bases and 6 bases, there was a span of 13 bases. DNA of the CDR3: TGTGCCAGCAGCTCGCGGGGCTTAGGCGAGCAGTACTTC. This sequence encodes CASSSRGLGEQYF. The full variable domain, rest sourced from reference TRBV11-1 and TRBJ2-7, is EAEVAQSPRYKITEKSQAVAFWCDPISGHATLYWYRQILGQGPELLVQFQDESVVDDSQLPKDRFSAERLKGVDSTLKIQPAELGDSAMYLCASSSRGLGEQYFGPGTRLTVT.

The chain combines TRBV16 with TRBJ1-1, with unresolved D. The CDR3 totals 16 residues. Trimming left V 3 bases short and J 0 bases short, with 14 bases between. Germline values: CDR1 KGHSY, CDR2 FQNENV. CDR3 sequence reads: CASSQAGRNMNTEAFF. CDR3 bases: TGTGCCAGCAGCCAGGCAGGCAGAAACATGAACACTGAAGCTTTCTTT.

CDR3 loop: CASSLDTINTEAFF. The CDR3 coding sequence is TGTGCCAGCAGCTTGGACACAATAAACACTGAAGCTTTCTTT. The chain combines TRBV11-2 with TRBJ1-1; D may be TRBD1 (5 bases). V lost 3 bases and J 2 bases, leaving 10 bases between the germline ends. The V gene's germline CDR1 is SGHAT and CDR2 FQNNGV. CDR3 length equals 14 residues.

The rearrangement links TRBV11-1 to TRBJ2-4; 11 bases are shared with TRBD2. J was trimmed by 0 bases and V by 5 bases; bases with no gene match: 3. Germline CDR1 is SGHAT and CDR2 is FQDESV (reference sequence). The CDR3 has 16 amino acids. The CDR3 protein is CASSRGTSGAKNIQYF. The CDR3, as DNA: TGTGCCAGCAGCCGAGGGACTAGCGGAGCCAAAAACATTCAGTACTTC. Together with reference TRBV11-1 and TRBJ2-4, the CDR3 gives the full variable domain: EAEVAQSPRYKITEKSQAVAFWCDPISGHATLYWYRQILGQGPELLVQFQDESVVDDSQLPKDRFSAERLKGVDSTLKIQPAELGDSAMYLCASSRGTSGAKNIQYFGAGTRLSVL.